This entry lists 18 T cell receptor beta chains sequenced from one sample in a study of T cells in Graves' hyperthyroidism and ophthalmopathy. Amplification of TCR beta CDR3 regions was performed using RNA transcripts as template. TCR CDR3 underwent first-round RT-PCR with the HTBI primer set. TCRdb itself ran the multiplex PCR reads through MiXCR, one entry per CDR3 protein. The sample yields some 440,000 distinct CDR3 sequences, 15% to 19% seen once. Sequenced material: blood. The source of these receptors is a woman between 18 and 29 years old with Graves' hyperthyroidism.

This clonotype was observed at least ten times. V and J are TRBV20-1 and TRBJ2-7; D is unclear. V lost 1 base and J lost 3, with 10 bases in between. Germline V CDR1 and CDR2: DFQATT, SNEGSKA (reference sequence). CDR3 size: 13 residues. In nucleotides, the CDR3 is TGCAGTGCTAGAGGTCTGGACGGCTACGAGCAGTACTTC. As protein: CSARGLDGYEQYF.

This clonotype has only a few counts. The CDR3 bases are TGTGCCAGTAGCGGGGACCCGAATGGGGACATTCAGTACTTC. It yields the protein CASSGDPNGDIQYF. The V call is TRBV19, the J call TRBJ2-4; D may correspond to TRBD1 or TRBD2 (5 bases each). The V end was cut by 6 bases, the J end by 8 bases, with 17 bases between. The CDR3 is 14 amino acids. CDR1 LNHDA and CDR2 SQIVND come from the germline V gene (reference sequence).

This clonotype has ten or more counts. The J gene is TRBJ2-1, the V gene TRBV7-9, with TRBD2 matching over 11 bases. The CDR3 extends over 15 amino acids. Trimming cost V 5 bases and J 4 bases; bases outside gene matches: 4. Per the germline V gene, CDR1 is SEHNR and CDR2 is FQNEAQ (reference sequence). DNA of the CDR3: TGTGCCAGCAGCCCCAGACTAGCGGGGTACAATGAGCAGTTCTTC. It translates to CASSPRLAGYNEQFF.

J is TRBJ2-7 and V is TRBV6-1; D unclear. The length of the CDR3 is 15 residues. V was pared by 6 bases and J by 5 bases, with 20 bases between. From germline, CDR1 is MNHNS and CDR2 SASEGT. CDR3 sequence (DNA): TGTGCCAGCAGCCGAATCCATCCTGTAGGGCACGAGCAGTACTTC. Its translation: CASSRIHPVGHEQYF.

The sample holds many counts of this clonotype. The chain uses TRBV5-1 and TRBJ2-3; tentative D call: TRBD2 (5 bases). Trimming stripped 3 bases from V and 5 bases from J, with 16 bases between. CDR1 is SGHRS, CDR2 YFSETQ, per germline. The CDR3 is 15 residues long. This chain's CDR3 is CASSSGLEGIDTQYF. In DNA, the CDR3 is TGCGCCAGCAGCTCGGGCCTCGAGGGTATAGATACGCAGTATTTT. The whole variable domain, filled in from reference TRBV5-1 and TRBJ2-3, reads KAGVTQTPRYLIKTRGQQVTLSCSPISGHRSVSWYQQTPGQGLQFLFEYFSETQRNKGNFPGRFSGRQFSNSRSEMNVSTLELGDSALYLCASSSGLEGIDTQYFGPGTRLTVL.

This clonotype was detected many times. The rearrangement links TRBV6-5 to TRBJ1-5; a weak D match, TRBD1 (6 bases). This CDR3 has 18 residues. V was trimmed by 0 bases and J by 2 bases, leaving 17 bases between them. CDR1 is MNHEY and CDR2 is SVGAGI in the germline V gene. The CDR3 here is CASSYSRPARGGNQPQHF. Here the CDR3 DNA reads TGTGCCAGCAGTTACTCTCGGCCAGCTAGGGGGGGCAATCAGCCCCAGCATTTT.

As for this clonotype: A much larger clonotype is one base distant, so this may be a read error. The V and J genes are TRBV12-3 or TRBV12-4 and TRBJ2-1; 10 nucleotides align to TRBD2. V dropped 9 bases and J dropped 10; count of bases not matched to a gene: 6. The CDR3 covers 12 residues. CDR3 loop: CASKRGGHEQFF. The DNA for the CDR3 is TGTGCCAGTAAGCGGGGGGGCCACGAGCAGTTCTTC.

The CDR3 DNA is TGTGCCAGCAGATCTCCCGGGCGAGACACCGGGGAGCTGTTTTTT. Its protein product is CASRSPGRDTGELFF. The chain uses TRBV27 and TRBJ2-2; D gene uncertain. The V end was cut by 6 bases, the J end by 3 bases, with 14 bases between. The CDR3 spans 15 residues. Germline CDR1 is MNHEY and CDR2 is SMNVEV (reference sequence).

This clonotype was observed a few times. The V and J genes are TRBV7-2 and TRBJ2-4; D may be TRBD1 (6 bases). This CDR3 spans 14 amino acids. Per the germline V gene, CDR1 is SGHTA and CDR2 is FQGNSA. The V gene lost 5 bases and the J gene lost 8 bases, with 16 bases spanning the gap. The CDR3 DNA sequence: TGTGCCAGCAGCCGAGAGGGATACAGGGACATTCAGTACTTC. It yields the protein CASSREGYRDIQYF.

The chain has TRBV29-1 and TRBJ2-1; the D gene is possibly TRBD2 (6 bases). Germline values: CDR1 SQVTM, CDR2 ANQGSEA. The CDR3 runs to 16 residues. Trimming took off 3 bases at V and 4 bases at J, with 19 bases between the two ends. CDR3 residues: CSVEMTGLLTYNEQFF. The DNA for the CDR3 is TGCAGCGTTGAGATGACGGGACTTTTGACTTACAATGAGCAGTTCTTC.

The chain uses TRBV6-1 and TRBJ1-5; D is perhaps TRBD1 (5 bases). There are 13 residues in the CDR3. The germline V gene encodes CDR1 MNHNS and CDR2 SASEGT. V was pared by 6 bases and J by 7 bases, with 13 bases between. The CDR3 sequence is CASSHGGSQPQHF. The CDR3 nucleotides are TGTGCCAGCAGCCACGGGGGGAGCCAGCCCCAGCATTTT.

This clonotype came up many times. The chain couples TRBV27 to TRBJ2-7; TRBD2 aligns across 8 bases. The germline V gene encodes CDR1 MNHEY and CDR2 SMNVEV (reference sequence). The V gene end was trimmed by 5 bases and the J gene end by 5 bases; junction bases not matched to a gene: 11. The CDR3 consists of 15 residues. The CDR3 DNA reads as TGTGCCAGCAGTCCAACGGGACTAGAGGTCGACGAGCAGTACTTC. This translates into CASSPTGLEVDEQYF.

This clonotype was seen many times. The rearrangement uses TRBV11-2 and TRBJ2-4; a weak D match, TRBD2 (6 bases). Trimming shortened V by 6 bases and J by 0 bases, and 18 bases separated the two germline ends. The CDR3 totals 17 residues. Germline V gene data show CDR1 as SGHAT and CDR2 as FQNNGV. The CDR3 DNA sequence: TGTGCCAGCAGTCACCTCCATAGCGGACTAGCCAAAAACATTCAGTACTTC. Its protein product is CASSHLHSGLAKNIQYF.

This clonotype appeared a few times. The chain has TRBV9 and TRBJ2-3; 13 nucleotides match TRBD2. Looked up from germline, CDR1 is SGDLS and CDR2 is YYNGEE. The CDR3 loop spans 16 amino acids. V was pared by 2 bases and J by 3 bases, with 3 bases of the junction left unmatched. CDR3 amino acids: CASSVRLAGGTDTQYF. In nucleotides, the CDR3 is TGTGCCAGCAGCGTCAGACTAGCGGGGGGAACAGATACGCAGTATTTT.

At least ten counts were recorded for this clonotype. The chain carries TRBV7-3 and TRBJ2-3, with a tentative D call TRBD1 (5 bases). This CDR3 is 14 amino acids long. V was cut by 1 base and J by 3 bases, with 8 bases left in between. Germline V gene lookup returns CDR1 SGHTA and CDR2 FQGTGA. The CDR3 coding sequence is TGTGCCAGCAGCTTAAGTGACAGAACAGATACGCAGTATTTT. Encoded protein: CASSLSDRTDTQYF.

There are a few counts of this clonotype. The chain couples TRBV7-9 to TRBJ1-1, with a weak D call TRBD1 (6 bases). Trimming removed 5 bases at V and 1 base at J, with 23 bases between. Germline V gene sequence: CDR1 SEHNR, CDR2 FQNEAQ (reference sequence). The CDR3 length is 18 residues. The CDR3 spells CASSPTDRFQISNTEAFF. Here the CDR3 DNA reads TGTGCCAGCAGCCCTACAGACAGGTTCCAAATCTCGAACACTGAAGCTTTCTTT.

This chain links TRBV9 with TRBJ2-2; 7 bases map to TRBD2. The V segment lost 0 bases and the J segment 2 bases; nucleotides outside the gene matches: 10. Germline V gene lookup returns CDR1 SGDLS and CDR2 YYNGEE. This CDR3 is built from 18 residues. For the CDR3, the DNA is TGTGCCAGCAGCGTAGCCGGGGGGTGGGGGGGAAACACCGGGGAGCTGTTTTTT. It is translated as CASSVAGGWGGNTGELFF.

V usage is TRBV7-3 and J usage is TRBJ2-6; D might be TRBD1 (5 bases). V was shortened by 5 bases and J by 0 bases, with 17 bases between the two germline ends. Germline V lookup: CDR1 SGHTA, CDR2 FQGTGA. The CDR3 spans 18 residues. The CDR3 nucleotides are TGTGCCAGCAGCCCAAATCCAGGGATTAGCTCTGGGGCCAACGTCCTGACTTTC. It translates to CASSPNPGISSGANVLTF.